The rows below give T cell receptor beta chains drawn from one sample of a study of blood T cells in healthy people across ages. TCRdb independently ran MiXCR on the 5' RACE reads; one entry per CDR3 protein. The table lists some 1.7 million distinct CDR3 sequences, 25% to 30% of them singletons. The sample consisted of blood. The origin of the receptors is a woman in her 30s in good health. The CDR3 runs from the conserved cysteine through the conserved F or W. The D gene is left open where the match is weak. The size entry is marked missing in some rows and otherwise reads once, few, many or a size class.

NA | TRBJ2-5 | TRBV18 | TRBD1 | TGTGCCAGCATTCAGGACAGGGTCCAAGAGACCCAGTACTTC | CASIQDRVQETQYF
many | TRBJ2-7 | TRBV10-3 | NA | TGTGCCATCAGTGAGGCAGGACAATCGAGCTCCTACGAGCAGTACTTC | CAISEAGQSSSYEQYF
few | TRBJ2-3 | TRBV7-2 | TRBD1 | TGTGCCAGCAGCTCGTCCCTACAGGGGAATAGAGCAGATACGCAGTATTTT | CASSSSLQGNRADTQYF
NA | TRBJ2-3 | TRBV20-1 | TRBD2 | TGCAGTGCTAGAGTGACCGGGAGGGCGACAGATACGCAGTATTTT | CSARVTGRATDTQYF
NA | TRBJ2-7 | TRBV5-6 | TRBD2 | TGTGCCAGCAGCTTGGTAGGGAGGGTTAGCGAGCAGTACTTC | CASSLVGRVSEQYF
NA | TRBJ2-7 | TRBV14 | TRBD1 | TGTGCCAGCAGCCAAATAGGGACAGGCAAGACCACCTACGAGCAGTACTTC | CASSQIGTGKTTYEQYF
NA | TRBJ2-3 | TRBV5-6 | TRBD2 | TGTGCCAGCAGCTTGGGACCATTAGCGGGGGATAGCACAGATACGCAGTATTTT | CASSLGPLAGDSTDTQYF
many | TRBJ1-2 | TRBV10-3 | TRBD1 | TGTGCCATCTCCGGACAGGGAGGATATGGCTACACCTTC | CAISGQGGYGYTF
NA | TRBJ1-2 | TRBV12-3/TRBV12-4 | NA | TGTGCCAGCAGTCAAGGGGAGGGAGGCTACACCTTC | CASSQGEGGYTF
NA | TRBJ1-5 | TRBV7-2 | NA | TGTGCCAGCAGCTTTCTGGGGGTGTCGCAGCCCCAGCATTTT | CASSFLGVSQPQHF